A selection of T cell receptor beta chains follows, all from one sample in a study of CD8+ T cells in alopecia areata. The assay was immunoSEQ multiplex PCR, and TCRdb's table has in-frame clones only and misses some. The sample lists 200,000 to 250,000 clones, about 50% seen once, with roughly 1.4% in the top ten. The sequencing here drew on CD4+ T cells sorted from blood, taken at week 4, from a patient treated with tofacitinib. These TCRs come from a human donor with alopecia areata. Each CDR3 is given with its conserved first and last residue. D genes are given only for firm matches. Clone size is shown for a subset of rows, as once, few, many or a class of expanded clone.

d_call,j_call,clone_size,v_call,cdr3_aa,cdr3_nt
TRBD1,TRBJ2-4,-,TRBV7-2,CASRQTGVGNIQYF,TGTGCCAGCAGACAAACAGGGGTTGGGAACATTCAGTACTTC
-,TRBJ2-3,-,TRBV13,CASSPGVSGITDTQYF,TGTGCCAGCAGCCCCGGCGTCAGCGGAATCACAGATACGCAGTATTTT
-,TRBJ2-4,many,TRBV7-2,CASSLAGSGQYF,TGTGCCAGCAGCTTAGCCGGGTCGGGACAGTACTTC
-,TRBJ2-3,-,TRBV29-1,CSVRTPRLDTQYF,TGCAGCGTCCGGACTCCACGGTTGGATACGCAGTATTTT
TRBD2,TRBJ2-3,few,TRBV9,CASRPKPGLVRTDTQYF,TGTGCCAGCAGACCAAAACCGGGACTAGTACGCACAGATACGCAGTATTTT
-,TRBJ2-3,-,TRBV7-6,CASSLNQGLTDTQYF,TGTGCCAGCAGCCTCAATCAGGGTTTGACAGATACGCAGTATTTT
-,TRBJ2-3,-,TRBV29-1,CSGGTRATDTQYF,TGCAGCGGCGGGACCAGAGCCACAGATACGCAGTATTTT
-,TRBJ2-1,-,TRBV4-2,CASSQGGGVGPRSYNEQFF,TGTGCCAGCAGCCAAGGCGGAGGGGTAGGCCCGCGCTCCTACAATGAGCAGTTCTTC
-,TRBJ1-2,-,TRBV30,CAWSSQGGPDGYTF,TGTGCCTGGAGTTCCCAAGGGGGTCCGGATGGCTACACCTTC
TRBD2,TRBJ2-3,-,TRBV6-5,CASRDRGGHTDTQYF,TGTGCCAGCAGGGATCGGGGGGGCCACACAGATACGCAGTATTTT
TRBD2,TRBJ2-1,few,TRBV7-3,CASSGSGGAFDEQFF,TGTGCCAGCAGCGGTAGCGGGGGGGCTTTCGATGAGCAGTTCTTC
TRBD2,TRBJ2-7,-,TRBV6-5,CASSYSYLADNYEQYF,TGTGCCAGCAGTTACTCCTATCTAGCGGACAACTACGAGCAGTACTTC
-,TRBJ2-5,-,TRBV28,CASSLDSYQPQYF,TGTGCCAGCAGTCTCGATAGTTATCAGCCCCAGTACTTC
-,TRBJ2-7,-,TRBV5-1,CASSTSESSYEQYF,TGCGCCAGCAGTACGAGCGAGAGCTCCTACGAGCAGTACTTC
TRBD1,TRBJ1-4,few,TRBV7-6,CASSTQRTGLDEKLFF,TGTGCCAGCAGCACCCAAAGGACAGGGTTGGATGAAAAACTGTTTTTT
-,TRBJ1-3,-,TRBV29-1,CSVGRRGDTIYF,TGCAGCGTTGGACGTCGGGGAGACACCATATATTTT
-,TRBJ2-1,-,TRBV7-2,CASSLMWAEQFF,TGTGCCAGCAGCTTAATGTGGGCTGAGCAGTTCTTC